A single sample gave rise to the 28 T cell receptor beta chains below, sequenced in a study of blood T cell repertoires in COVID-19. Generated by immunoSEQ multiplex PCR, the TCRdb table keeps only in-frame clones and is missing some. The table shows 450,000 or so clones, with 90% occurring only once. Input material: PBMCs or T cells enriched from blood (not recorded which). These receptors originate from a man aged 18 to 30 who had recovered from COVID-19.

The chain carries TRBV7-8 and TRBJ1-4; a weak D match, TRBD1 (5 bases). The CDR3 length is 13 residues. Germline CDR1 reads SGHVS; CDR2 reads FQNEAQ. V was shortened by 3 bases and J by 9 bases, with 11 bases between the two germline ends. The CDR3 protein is CASSFLGGKKLFF. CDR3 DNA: TGTGCCAGCAGCTTCTTGGGGGGGAAAAAACTGTTTTTT.

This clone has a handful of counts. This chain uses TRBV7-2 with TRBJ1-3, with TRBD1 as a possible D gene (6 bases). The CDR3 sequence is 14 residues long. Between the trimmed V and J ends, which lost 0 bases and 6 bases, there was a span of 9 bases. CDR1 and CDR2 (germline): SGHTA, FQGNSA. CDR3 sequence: CASSLAGGVNTIYF. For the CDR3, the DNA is TGTGCCAGCAGCTTAGCAGGGGGGGTAAACACCATATATTTT.

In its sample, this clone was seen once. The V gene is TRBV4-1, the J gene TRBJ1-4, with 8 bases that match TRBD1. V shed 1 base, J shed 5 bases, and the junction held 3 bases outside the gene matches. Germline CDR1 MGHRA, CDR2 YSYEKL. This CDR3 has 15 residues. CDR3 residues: CASSQVRTGNEKLFF. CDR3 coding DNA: TGCGCCAGCAGCCAAGTCCGGACAGGGAATGAAAAACTGTTTTTT.

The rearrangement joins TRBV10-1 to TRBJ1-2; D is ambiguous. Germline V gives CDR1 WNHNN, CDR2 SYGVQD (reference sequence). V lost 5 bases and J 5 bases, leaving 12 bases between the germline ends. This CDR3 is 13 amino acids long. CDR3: CASSRDQRYGYTF. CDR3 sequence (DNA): TGCGCCAGCAGTCGAGATCAACGATATGGCTACACCTTC.

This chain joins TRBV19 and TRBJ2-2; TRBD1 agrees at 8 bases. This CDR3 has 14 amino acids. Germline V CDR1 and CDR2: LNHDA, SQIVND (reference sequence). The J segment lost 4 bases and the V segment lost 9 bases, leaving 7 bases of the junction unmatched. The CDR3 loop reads CASRTGQVTGELFF. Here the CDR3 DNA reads TGTGCCAGCAGGACAGGGCAGGTCACCGGGGAGCTGTTTTTT.

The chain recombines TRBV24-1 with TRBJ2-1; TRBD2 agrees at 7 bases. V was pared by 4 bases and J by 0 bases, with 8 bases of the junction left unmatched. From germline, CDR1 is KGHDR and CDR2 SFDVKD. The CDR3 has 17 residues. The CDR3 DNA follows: TGTGCCACCAGTGAGTCTACTAGCGCGAGCTCCTACAATGAGCAGTTCTTC. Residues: CATSESTSASSYNEQFF.

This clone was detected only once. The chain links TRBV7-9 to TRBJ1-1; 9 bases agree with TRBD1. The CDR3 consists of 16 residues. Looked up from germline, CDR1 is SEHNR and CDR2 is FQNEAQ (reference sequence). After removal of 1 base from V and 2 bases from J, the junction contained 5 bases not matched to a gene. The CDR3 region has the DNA TGTGCCAGCAGCTTAGGGGGACAGGGACTAAACACTGAAGCTTTCTTT. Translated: CASSLGGQGLNTEAFF.

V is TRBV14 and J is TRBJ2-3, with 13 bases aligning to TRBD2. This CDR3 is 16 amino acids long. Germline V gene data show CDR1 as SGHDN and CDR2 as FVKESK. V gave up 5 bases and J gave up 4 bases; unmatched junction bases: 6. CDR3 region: CASSARLAGGADTQYF. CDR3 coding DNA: TGTGCCAGCAGCGCCCGACTAGCGGGAGGAGCAGATACGCAGTATTTT.

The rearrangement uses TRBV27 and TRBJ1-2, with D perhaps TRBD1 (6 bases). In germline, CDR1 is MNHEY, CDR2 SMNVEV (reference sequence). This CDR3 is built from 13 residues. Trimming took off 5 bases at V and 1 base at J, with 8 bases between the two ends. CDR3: CASSRTVNYGYTF. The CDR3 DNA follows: TGTGCCAGCAGTCGGACAGTTAACTATGGCTACACCTTC.

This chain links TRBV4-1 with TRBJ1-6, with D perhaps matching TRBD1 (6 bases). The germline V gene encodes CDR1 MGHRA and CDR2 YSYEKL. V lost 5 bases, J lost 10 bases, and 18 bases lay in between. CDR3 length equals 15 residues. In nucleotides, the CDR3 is TGCGCCAGCAGCATCCAAAGGGGGGGGTCCTCACCCCTCCACTTT. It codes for CASSIQRGGSSPLHF.

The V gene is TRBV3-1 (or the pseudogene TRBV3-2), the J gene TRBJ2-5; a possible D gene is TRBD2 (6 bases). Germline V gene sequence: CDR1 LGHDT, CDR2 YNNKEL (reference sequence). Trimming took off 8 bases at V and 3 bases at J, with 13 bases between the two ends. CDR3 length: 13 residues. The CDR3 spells CASRGTQKETQYF. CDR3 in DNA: TGTGCCAGCCGTGGGACTCAGAAAGAGACCCAGTACTTC.

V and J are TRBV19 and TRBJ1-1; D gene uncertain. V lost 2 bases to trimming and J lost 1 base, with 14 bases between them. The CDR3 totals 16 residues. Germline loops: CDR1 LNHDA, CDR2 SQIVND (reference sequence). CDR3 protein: CASSISPVIKNTEAFF. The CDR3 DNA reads TGTGCCAGTAGTATATCGCCAGTGATTAAGAACACTGAAGCTTTCTTT.

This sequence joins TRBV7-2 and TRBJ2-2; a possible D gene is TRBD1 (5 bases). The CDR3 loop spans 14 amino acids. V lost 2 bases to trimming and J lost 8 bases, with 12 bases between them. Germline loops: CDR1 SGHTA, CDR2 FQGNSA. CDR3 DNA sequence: TGTGCCAGCAGCTTAAAGGGGTCAGGGGGGGAGCTGTTTTTT. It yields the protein CASSLKGSGGELFF.

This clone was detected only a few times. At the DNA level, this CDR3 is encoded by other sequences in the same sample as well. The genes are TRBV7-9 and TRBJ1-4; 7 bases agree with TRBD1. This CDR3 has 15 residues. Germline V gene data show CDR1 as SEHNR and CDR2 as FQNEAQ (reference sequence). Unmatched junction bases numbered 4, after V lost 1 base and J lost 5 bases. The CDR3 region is CASSLETGINEKLFF. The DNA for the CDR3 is TGTGCCAGCAGCTTAGAGACAGGGATCAATGAAAAACTGTTTTTT.

The CDR3 protein is CASSSSIGGDYGYTF. CDR3 nucleotide sequence: TGTGCCAGCAGCTCATCTATAGGAGGGGACTATGGCTACACCTTC. This sequence joins TRBV9 and TRBJ1-2, with D perhaps matching TRBD1 (5 bases). Trimming pared 4 bases from V and 3 bases from J, leaving 16 bases between. The CDR3 is made up of 15 amino acids. Germline assignment: CDR1 SGDLS and CDR2 YYNGEE.

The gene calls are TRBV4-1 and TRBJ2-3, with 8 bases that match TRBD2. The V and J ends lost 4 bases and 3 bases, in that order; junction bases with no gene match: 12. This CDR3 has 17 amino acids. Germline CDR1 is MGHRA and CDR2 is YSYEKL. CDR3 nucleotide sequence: TGCGCCAGCAGCCCCTTGGGGGGCGGGAGGAAGACAGATACGCAGTATTTT. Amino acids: CASSPLGGGRKTDTQYF.

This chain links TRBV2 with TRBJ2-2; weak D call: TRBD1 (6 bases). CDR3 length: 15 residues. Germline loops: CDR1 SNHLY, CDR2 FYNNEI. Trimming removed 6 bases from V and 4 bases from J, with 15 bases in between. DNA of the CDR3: TGTGCCAGCAGGGGGATAGCAGGGGCCACCGGGGAGCTGTTTTTT. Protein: CASRGIAGATGELFF.

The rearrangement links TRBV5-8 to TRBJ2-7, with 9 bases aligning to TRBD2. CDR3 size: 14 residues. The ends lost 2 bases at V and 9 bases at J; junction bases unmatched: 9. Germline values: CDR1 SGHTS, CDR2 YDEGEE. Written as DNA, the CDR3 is TGTGCCAGCAGCTTCGGGACTAGCATAGTGTCGCAGTACTTC. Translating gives CASSFGTSIVSQYF.

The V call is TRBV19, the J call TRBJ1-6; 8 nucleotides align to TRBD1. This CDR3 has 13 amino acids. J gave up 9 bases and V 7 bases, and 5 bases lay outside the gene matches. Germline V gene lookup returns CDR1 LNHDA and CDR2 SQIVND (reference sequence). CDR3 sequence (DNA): TGTGCCAGTATGGACAGGGTTTTTTCACCCCTCCACTTT. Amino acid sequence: CASMDRVFSPLHF.

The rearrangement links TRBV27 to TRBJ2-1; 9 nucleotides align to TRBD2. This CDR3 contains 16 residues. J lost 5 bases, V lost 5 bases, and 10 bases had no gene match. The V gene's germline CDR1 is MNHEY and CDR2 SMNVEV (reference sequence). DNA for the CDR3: TGTGCCAGCAGTCCGATAGCGGGGGAGGGTAACAATGAGCAGTTCTTC. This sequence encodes CASSPIAGEGNNEQFF.

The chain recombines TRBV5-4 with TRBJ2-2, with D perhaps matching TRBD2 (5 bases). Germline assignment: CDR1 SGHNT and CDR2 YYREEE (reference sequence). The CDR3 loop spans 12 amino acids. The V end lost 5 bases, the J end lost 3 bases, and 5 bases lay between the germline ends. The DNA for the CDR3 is TGTGCCAGCAGGAGGGACACCGGGGAGCTGTTTTTT. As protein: CASRRDTGELFF.

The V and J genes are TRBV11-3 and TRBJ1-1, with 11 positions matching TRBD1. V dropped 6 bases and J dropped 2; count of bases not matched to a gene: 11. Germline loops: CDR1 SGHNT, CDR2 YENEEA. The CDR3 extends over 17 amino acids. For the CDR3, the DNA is TGTGCCAGCAGTTTCGGGACAGGGGGAACAGGAAACACTGAAGCTTTCTTT. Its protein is CASSFGTGGTGNTEAFF.

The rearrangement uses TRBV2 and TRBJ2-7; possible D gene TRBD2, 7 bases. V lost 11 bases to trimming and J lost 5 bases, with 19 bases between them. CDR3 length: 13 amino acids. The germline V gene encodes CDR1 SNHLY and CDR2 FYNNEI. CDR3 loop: CASLRRGPDEQYF. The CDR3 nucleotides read TGTGCCTCCCTCAGGCGGGGGCCGGACGAGCAGTACTTC.

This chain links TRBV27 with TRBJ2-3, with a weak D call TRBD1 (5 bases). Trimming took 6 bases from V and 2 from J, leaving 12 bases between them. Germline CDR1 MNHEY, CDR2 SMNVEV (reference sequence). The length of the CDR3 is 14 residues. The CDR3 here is CASRRGRDTDTQYF. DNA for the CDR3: TGTGCCAGCAGAAGGGGAAGGGACACAGATACGCAGTATTTT.

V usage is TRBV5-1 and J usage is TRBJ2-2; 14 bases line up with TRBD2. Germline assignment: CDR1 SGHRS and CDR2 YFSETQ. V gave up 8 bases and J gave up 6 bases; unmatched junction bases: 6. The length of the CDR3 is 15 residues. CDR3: CARSGLAGGAGELFF. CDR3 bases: TGCGCCAGGAGTGGACTAGCGGGGGGTGCCGGGGAGCTGTTTTTT.

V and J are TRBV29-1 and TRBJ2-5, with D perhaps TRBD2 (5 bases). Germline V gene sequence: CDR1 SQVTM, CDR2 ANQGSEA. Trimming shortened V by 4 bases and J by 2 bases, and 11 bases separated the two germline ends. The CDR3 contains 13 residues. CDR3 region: CSVVRERQETQYF. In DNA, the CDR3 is TGCAGCGTTGTACGCGAGCGGCAAGAGACCCAGTACTTC.

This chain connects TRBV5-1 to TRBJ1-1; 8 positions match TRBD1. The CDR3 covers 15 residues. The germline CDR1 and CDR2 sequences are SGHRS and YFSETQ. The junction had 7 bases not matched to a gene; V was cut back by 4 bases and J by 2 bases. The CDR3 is CASSLGQGANTEAFF. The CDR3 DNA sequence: TGCGCCAGCAGCCTCGGGCAGGGGGCCAACACTGAAGCTTTCTTT.

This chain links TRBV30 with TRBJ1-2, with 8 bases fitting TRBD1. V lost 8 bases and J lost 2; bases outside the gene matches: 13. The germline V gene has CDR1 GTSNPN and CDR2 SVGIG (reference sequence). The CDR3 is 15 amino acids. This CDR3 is CAGRGTTGDNYGYTF. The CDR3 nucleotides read TGTGCCGGCCGGGGAACGACAGGGGACAACTATGGCTACACCTTC.